This T cell receptor (beta chain) was recorded in a study of long-term antiretroviral therapy in people with HIV. Whole-study findings and limits: At every time point, clones expanded before ART dominated the repertoire.

This clone was detected only a few times. Its antigen is undetermined. Survey level was the resolution at which the v3.0 immunoSEQ assay ran. The repertoire was sequenced with immunoSEQ multiplex PCR; TCRdb's copy has only in-frame clones and lacks some. The table records approximately 21,000 clones, about 81% of them present only once. This clonotype was obtained from a man under 40 with HIV. The source material was unsorted PBMCs, sampled 1.5 years after starting antiretroviral therapy.

CDR3: CASSAAAARDGYTF. The CDR3 nucleotides are TGTGCCAGCAGTGCCGCGGCGGCACGGGATGGCTACACCTTC. The chain uses TRBV2 and TRBJ1-2; D gene ambiguous. This CDR3 is 14 amino acids long. Germline CDR1 SNHLY, CDR2 FYNNEI. Deletions cut 4 bases from V and 6 bases from J, with 15 bases between.